The 6 T cell receptor beta chains given below trace back to one sample, sequenced in a study of beta chain features in type 1 diabetes. General study findings and limits: Shortening of TCRB CDR3s, moderate but significant, appeared in all four CD4+ subsets of Type 1 diabetes patients.

As every portion of the isolated RNA was reverse transcribed, the sequencing read expressed TCRB transcripts. Assay used: immunoSEQ multiplex PCR; TCRdb lists only in-frame clones, some missing. The table includes some 110,000 clones, about a sixth detected once. Antigens of these TCRs are unknown. Sample: central memory CD4+ T cells from blood. Every receptor here comes from a man younger than 40 with type 1 diabetes.

V gene TRBV7-7 combines with J gene TRBJ2-3, with 9 nucleotides matching TRBD2. Germline values: CDR1 SSHAT, CDR2 FNYEAQ (reference sequence). There are 15 residues in the CDR3. Trimming took 5 bases from V and 5 from J; bases not matched to a gene: 8. CDR3 DNA: TGTGCCAGCAGCCGGGGACTAGCTGAAGGAGATACGCAGTATTTT. It translates to CASSRGLAEGDTQYF.

This clone was detected only a few times. At the DNA level, this CDR3 is encoded by other sequences in the same sample as well. This rearrangement joins TRBV30 to TRBJ1-5; D gene ambiguous. CDR1 and CDR2 (germline): GTSNPN, SVGIG (reference sequence). The CDR3 loop spans 13 amino acids. The germline V and J ends were trimmed by 1 base and 0 bases, with 4 bases remaining between them. The CDR3 protein is CAWSADSNQPQHF. The CDR3 DNA sequence: TGTGCCTGGAGTGCAGATAGCAATCAGCCCCAGCATTTT.

This clone turned up a few times. CDR3 nucleotides: TGTGCCAGCTCACCGGGAGGGGACCTATCCTACGAGCAGTACTTC. Its protein is CASSPGGDLSYEQYF. The chain carries TRBV18 and TRBJ2-7; 7 nucleotides align to TRBD2. Germline-derived CDR1 and CDR2 are KGHSH and LQKENI. V lost 3 bases, J lost 1 base, and 6 bases stayed unmatched. There are 15 residues in the CDR3.

There are a few counts of this clone. The V gene is TRBV29-1, the J gene TRBJ2-1; TRBD2 matches 10 bases. J was trimmed by 10 bases and V by 6 bases; bases with no gene match: 24. Germline V gene data show CDR1 as SQVTM and CDR2 as ANQGSEA. The CDR3 is made up of 18 amino acids. This CDR3 reads CSVQRKGGGLAPSGEQFF. The DNA of the CDR3 is TGCAGCGTCCAAAGGAAGGGTGGGGGACTAGCGCCTTCGGGCGAGCAGTTCTTC.

The sample holds one count of this clone. The chain recombines TRBV5-1 with TRBJ2-1, with 7 bases matching TRBD1. V lost 4 bases, J lost 2 bases, and 9 bases stayed unmatched. Germline V gene sequence: CDR1 SGHRS, CDR2 YFSETQ. The CDR3 is made up of 16 amino acids. Here the CDR3 reads CASSMSPGQTYNEQFF. CDR3 DNA: TGCGCCAGCAGCATGTCCCCGGGACAGACCTACAATGAGCAGTTCTTC.

This clone has only a few counts. J is TRBJ2-5 and V is TRBV30; TRBD1 is a possible D gene (6 bases). V dropped 2 bases and J dropped 5 bases, with 12 bases sitting between them. From germline, CDR1 is GTSNPN and CDR2 SVGIG (reference sequence). The CDR3 runs 13 residues. The chain's CDR3 is CAWSTGLYETQYF. As DNA, the CDR3 is TGTGCCTGGAGTACAGGGTTATACGAGACCCAGTACTTC. Supplemented by reference TRBV30 and TRBJ2-5, the full variable domain reads SQTIHQWPATLVQPVGSPLSLECTVEGTSNPNLYWYRQAAGRGLQLLFYSVGIGQISSEVPQNLSASRPQDRQFILSSKKLLLSDSGFYLCAWSTGLYETQYFGPGTRLLVL.